The rows below give T cell receptor beta chains drawn from one sample of a study of blood T cell repertoires in COVID-19. The data were produced by immunoSEQ multiplex PCR, yet TCRdb's version contains in-frame clones alone and is incomplete. The sample lists about 75,000 clones, roughly nine tenths occurring once. Sequencing was carried out using peripheral blood. Receptors were obtained from a human donor in a cohort sampled during active COVID-19. Both conserved end residues are part of each CDR3. A D gene is named only where the DNA matches it firmly. A row's size may be missing; if present it is once, few, many or a size class.

d_call: -
v_call: TRBV2
clone_size: -
j_call: TRBJ1-4
cdr3_nt: TGTGCCAGCAGTGTCGGTCAGGGTTATGAAAAACTGTTTTTT
cdr3_aa: CASSVGQGYEKLFF

d_call: TRBD1
v_call: TRBV5-1
clone_size: -
j_call: TRBJ2-7
cdr3_nt: TGCGCCAGCAGTAATCGGCAGGGGGCATACGAGCAGTACTTC
cdr3_aa: CASSNRQGAYEQYF

d_call: -
v_call: TRBV7-9
clone_size: -
j_call: TRBJ2-1
cdr3_nt: TGTGCCAGCAGCCCTGGACTACGTAATGAGCAGTTCTTC
cdr3_aa: CASSPGLRNEQFF

d_call: TRBD2
v_call: TRBV11-2
clone_size: -
j_call: TRBJ2-3
cdr3_nt: TGTGCCAGCAGCTTCCGCTCGGGGACTAGCGGGAGTATGCGAGATACGCAGTATTTT
cdr3_aa: CASSFRSGTSGSMRDTQYF

d_call: -
v_call: TRBV9
clone_size: -
j_call: TRBJ2-2
cdr3_nt: TGTGCCAGCAGCGTAGACGGAGCCGGGGAGCTGTTTTTT
cdr3_aa: CASSVDGAGELFF

d_call: -
v_call: TRBV21-1
clone_size: -
j_call: TRBJ1-5
cdr3_nt: TGTGCCAGCAGCAAAGGACGGGAATATAGCAATCAGCCCCAGCATTTT
cdr3_aa: CASSKGREYSNQPQHF

d_call: -
v_call: TRBV7-9
clone_size: -
j_call: TRBJ2-6
cdr3_nt: TGTGCCAGCATGAGGGTATACACTGGGGCCAACGTCCTGACTTTC
cdr3_aa: CASMRVYTGANVLTF

d_call: -
v_call: TRBV30
clone_size: -
j_call: TRBJ2-1
cdr3_nt: TGTGCCTGGAGCGCCGCCGGGAGCTCCTACAATGAGCAGTTCTTC
cdr3_aa: CAWSAAGSSYNEQFF

d_call: -
v_call: TRBV4-3
clone_size: -
j_call: TRBJ1-4
cdr3_nt: TGCGCCAGCAGCCAAGGGCAAGGGGTTGAAAAACTGTTTTTT
cdr3_aa: CASSQGQGVEKLFF

d_call: TRBD1
v_call: TRBV6-5
clone_size: -
j_call: TRBJ2-1
cdr3_nt: TGTGCCAGCTCCCGGGACAGGGCCTACAATGAGCAGTTCTTC
cdr3_aa: CASSRDRAYNEQFF

d_call: -
v_call: TRBV10-3
clone_size: -
j_call: TRBJ2-7
cdr3_nt: TGTGCCATCAGCCTTGGGCTCAACGACTACGAGCAGTACTTC
cdr3_aa: CAISLGLNDYEQYF

d_call: -
v_call: TRBV5-4
clone_size: -
j_call: TRBJ1-2
cdr3_nt: TGTGCCAGCAGCTTCGCCAGTCGCAACTATGGCTACACCTTC
cdr3_aa: CASSFASRNYGYTF

d_call: TRBD1
v_call: TRBV11-2
clone_size: -
j_call: TRBJ1-5
cdr3_nt: TGTGCCAGCAGCTCTGGGACAGGGGAGTATCAGCCCCAGCATTTT
cdr3_aa: CASSSGTGEYQPQHF

d_call: -
v_call: TRBV7-3
clone_size: few
j_call: TRBJ1-5
cdr3_nt: TGTGCCAGCAGCTCGGGTGCCAATCAGCCCCAGCATTTT
cdr3_aa: CASSSGANQPQHF

d_call: -
v_call: TRBV4-3
clone_size: -
j_call: TRBJ1-6
cdr3_nt: TGCGCCAGCAGCCAGGGTAACGGCAGGGCGGCGGATTCACCCCTCCACTTT
cdr3_aa: CASSQGNGRAADSPLHF

d_call: -
v_call: TRBV7-3
clone_size: -
j_call: TRBJ2-3
cdr3_nt: TGTGCCAGCAGCTTAATCCCTAGCACAGATACGCAGTATTTT
cdr3_aa: CASSLIPSTDTQYF

d_call: -
v_call: TRBV21-1
clone_size: -
j_call: TRBJ2-5
cdr3_nt: TGTGCCAGCGCCTCGGGGGAGACCCAGTACTTC
cdr3_aa: CASASGETQYF

d_call: -
v_call: TRBV19
clone_size: -
j_call: TRBJ1-5
cdr3_nt: TGTGCCAGTAGTACCCCCCGGGGGAGGGTAAGCAATCAGCCCCAGCATTTT
cdr3_aa: CASSTPRGRVSNQPQHF

d_call: -
v_call: TRBV19
clone_size: -
j_call: TRBJ1-5
cdr3_nt: TGTGCCAGTAGTCCGCCGACAGGTTGGGGTCAGCCCCAGCATTTT
cdr3_aa: CASSPPTGWGQPQHF

d_call: -
v_call: TRBV5-1
clone_size: -
j_call: TRBJ2-7
cdr3_nt: TGCGCCAGCAGCTTGGGCAGCGTTTCCCTCTCCTACGAGCAGTACTTC
cdr3_aa: CASSLGSVSLSYEQYF

d_call: -
v_call: TRBV24-1
clone_size: -
j_call: TRBJ2-5
cdr3_nt: TGTGCCACCAGTGATCCAGGGCGCCAAGAGACCCAGTACTTC
cdr3_aa: CATSDPGRQETQYF

d_call: -
v_call: TRBV6-5
clone_size: -
j_call: TRBJ1-1
cdr3_nt: TGTGCCAGCACCCTTGTGGGGGGGATCACTGAAGCTTTCTTT
cdr3_aa: CASTLVGGITEAFF

d_call: -
v_call: TRBV6-6
clone_size: -
j_call: TRBJ1-2
cdr3_nt: TGTGCCAGCAGTTACTCGAAACAAGTCTATGGCTACACCTTC
cdr3_aa: CASSYSKQVYGYTF

d_call: -
v_call: TRBV15
clone_size: -
j_call: TRBJ2-5
cdr3_nt: TGTGCCACCAGCAGAGTTGGGGGCACAGAGACCCAGTACTTC
cdr3_aa: CATSRVGGTETQYF

d_call: -
v_call: TRBV21-1
clone_size: once
j_call: TRBJ2-7
cdr3_nt: TGTGCCAGCAGCACCTATCGACGGGACATGCTATACTACGAGCAGTACTTC
cdr3_aa: CASSTYRRDMLYYEQYF

d_call: -
v_call: TRBV6-1
clone_size: -
j_call: TRBJ1-2
cdr3_nt: TGTGCCAGCAGTGATCCCGGGGGCTATGGCTACACCTTC
cdr3_aa: CASSDPGGYGYTF

d_call: -
v_call: TRBV7-9
clone_size: -
j_call: TRBJ2-1
cdr3_nt: TGTGCCAGCAGCTTTAAACCAACATTGGATGAGCAGTTCTTC
cdr3_aa: CASSFKPTLDEQFF

d_call: TRBD2
v_call: TRBV7-2
clone_size: -
j_call: TRBJ2-7
cdr3_nt: TGTGCCAGCAGTCCCAAATTCGATTGGAGCGGGGGGTTATACGAGCAGTACTTC
cdr3_aa: CASSPKFDWSGGLYEQYF

d_call: TRBD2
v_call: TRBV7-2
clone_size: -
j_call: TRBJ2-7
cdr3_nt: TGTGCCAGCAGCCCTCGGGCGGGGGAAGAGCAGTACTTC
cdr3_aa: CASSPRAGEEQYF

d_call: TRBD2
v_call: TRBV19
clone_size: -
j_call: TRBJ2-3
cdr3_nt: TGTGCCAGTAGTTTCACGTGGACTAGCGGGAGTTTGTGGGATACGCAGTATTTT
cdr3_aa: CASSFTWTSGSLWDTQYF

d_call: TRBD1
v_call: TRBV2
clone_size: -
j_call: TRBJ2-3
cdr3_nt: TGTGCCAGCAGTGAATCACAGGGGGTAGATACGCAGTATTTT
cdr3_aa: CASSESQGVDTQYF

d_call: TRBD1
v_call: TRBV7-2
clone_size: -
j_call: TRBJ2-7
cdr3_nt: TGTGCCAGCAGCCCGACAGGGGGTGGGACCTACGAGCAGTACTTC
cdr3_aa: CASSPTGGGTYEQYF

d_call: -
v_call: TRBV21-1
clone_size: -
j_call: TRBJ2-7
cdr3_nt: TGTGCCAGCAGCAAAGGGGGGGGCTACAAGCAGTACTTC
cdr3_aa: CASSKGGGYKQYF

d_call: TRBD2
v_call: TRBV15
clone_size: -
j_call: TRBJ2-3
cdr3_nt: TGTGCCACCAGCAGAGAGTCTAGCGGGGGAAGAGATACGCAGTATTTT
cdr3_aa: CATSRESSGGRDTQYF

d_call: TRBD1
v_call: TRBV4-1
clone_size: few
j_call: TRBJ1-3
cdr3_nt: TGCGCCAGCAGCCAAGATCCACAGGGGGCTGGAAACACCATATATTTT
cdr3_aa: CASSQDPQGAGNTIYF

d_call: TRBD1
v_call: TRBV2
clone_size: few
j_call: TRBJ1-2
cdr3_nt: TGTGCCAGCACGGTCACAGGGGGGCACTATGGCTACACCTTC
cdr3_aa: CASTVTGGHYGYTF

d_call: -
v_call: TRBV10-1
clone_size: -
j_call: TRBJ1-1
cdr3_nt: TGCGCCAGCAGTGATCGACAGCCTCTTGGACAGAACACTGAAGCTTTCTTT
cdr3_aa: CASSDRQPLGQNTEAFF

d_call: -
v_call: TRBV6-4
clone_size: few
j_call: TRBJ1-5
cdr3_nt: TGTGCCAGCAGCTACAGGGTAGGTCAGCCCCAGCATTTT
cdr3_aa: CASSYRVGQPQHF

d_call: -
v_call: TRBV4-3
clone_size: -
j_call: TRBJ2-3
cdr3_nt: TGCGCCAGCAGCCAGTTGAGTAGCACAGATACGCAGTATTTT
cdr3_aa: CASSQLSSTDTQYF

d_call: -
v_call: TRBV12-3/TRBV12-4
clone_size: -
j_call: TRBJ2-5
cdr3_nt: TGTGCCAGCAGTTTGTCAGGCCAAGAGACCCAGTACTTC
cdr3_aa: CASSLSGQETQYF

d_call: -
v_call: TRBV18
clone_size: -
j_call: TRBJ1-1
cdr3_nt: TGTGCCAGCTCACTCGGAGGGGTTGAAGCTTTCTTT
cdr3_aa: CASSLGGVEAFF

d_call: TRBD2
v_call: TRBV7-8
clone_size: -
j_call: TRBJ2-1
cdr3_nt: TGTGCCAGCAGGCCTTCTTGGGTAGCGGGGGTGAGGAGGAATGAGCAGTTCTTC
cdr3_aa: CASRPSWVAGVRRNEQFF

d_call: TRBD2
v_call: TRBV5-1
clone_size: -
j_call: TRBJ2-1
cdr3_nt: TGCGCCAGCAGTCCTAGCGGGGGGGTTTCCTACAATGAGCAGTTCTTC
cdr3_aa: CASSPSGGVSYNEQFF

d_call: TRBD1
v_call: TRBV28
clone_size: once
j_call: TRBJ2-7
cdr3_nt: TGTGCCAGCAGTTCGACAGGGGGAACCTACGAGCAGTACTTC
cdr3_aa: CASSSTGGTYEQYF

d_call: TRBD2
v_call: TRBV6-6
clone_size: once
j_call: TRBJ2-7
cdr3_nt: TGTGCCAGCAGTTACGCCGGGAGGGGTCAAGACGAGCAGTACTTC
cdr3_aa: CASSYAGRGQDEQYF

d_call: TRBD1
v_call: TRBV2
clone_size: -
j_call: TRBJ2-1
cdr3_nt: TGTGCCAGCAGTGAACAGGGGGCTTCCTACAATGAGCAGTTCTTC
cdr3_aa: CASSEQGASYNEQFF

d_call: -
v_call: TRBV9
clone_size: -
j_call: TRBJ1-4
cdr3_nt: TGTGCCAGCAGCGTATCAGGAGGATCTGCGCCCGGAGGACTGTTTTTT
cdr3_aa: CASSVSGGSAPGGLFF

d_call: TRBD2
v_call: TRBV6-2/TRBV6-3
clone_size: few
j_call: TRBJ2-7
cdr3_nt: TGTGCCAGCAGTTATGGGGCTAGCGGGAGTTGGCAGTACTTC
cdr3_aa: CASSYGASGSWQYF

d_call: TRBD1
v_call: TRBV9
clone_size: -
j_call: TRBJ1-2
cdr3_nt: TGTGCCAGCAGCGTAGAGAAGACAGGGGGTGGCTACACCTTC
cdr3_aa: CASSVEKTGGGYTF

d_call: -
v_call: TRBV6-5
clone_size: once
j_call: TRBJ1-3
cdr3_nt: TGTGCCAGCAGGGACAGATCGCCTGGAAACACCATATATTTT
cdr3_aa: CASRDRSPGNTIYF

d_call: -
v_call: TRBV7-9
clone_size: -
j_call: TRBJ1-1
cdr3_nt: TGTGCCAGCAGCCCCCTGCTCAGGGGTGCCACTGAAGCTTTCTTT
cdr3_aa: CASSPLLRGATEAFF

d_call: -
v_call: TRBV7-3
clone_size: once
j_call: TRBJ2-7
cdr3_nt: TGTGCCAGCAGGAGAAGAGCATCTCCCTCCTACGAGCAGTACTTC
cdr3_aa: CASRRRASPSYEQYF

d_call: -
v_call: TRBV7-3
clone_size: -
j_call: TRBJ2-5
cdr3_nt: TGTGCCAGCAGCGACAGGTCTCGAGAGACCCAGTACTTC
cdr3_aa: CASSDRSRETQYF

d_call: -
v_call: TRBV3-1/TRBV3-2
clone_size: few
j_call: TRBJ1-2
cdr3_nt: TGTGCCAGCAGCCTCGGGAGCTACGGCTACACCTTC
cdr3_aa: CASSLGSYGYTF

d_call: TRBD2
v_call: TRBV2
clone_size: -
j_call: TRBJ2-5
cdr3_nt: TGTGCCAGCAGTGACGTTAGCGGGGGGCAAGAGACCCAGTACTTC
cdr3_aa: CASSDVSGGQETQYF

d_call: -
v_call: TRBV15
clone_size: -
j_call: TRBJ2-7
cdr3_nt: TGTGCCACCAGCAGAGATGAGGAGGTTTCCTACGAGCAGTACTTC
cdr3_aa: CATSRDEEVSYEQYF

d_call: TRBD1
v_call: TRBV7-2
clone_size: few
j_call: TRBJ2-2
cdr3_nt: TGTGCCAGCACCGGGACAGTGAACACCGGGGAGCTGTTTTTT
cdr3_aa: CASTGTVNTGELFF